This T cell receptor beta chain is from a study of PD-L1 blockade in urothelial cancer. Findings and limits, study-wide: Tumor-associated clones in blood expanded more at 3 weeks in durable-benefit patients.

This CDR3 has 15 residues. Germline values: CDR1 SGHTA, CDR2 FQGNSA. Losses at the gene ends were 5 bases for V and 1 base for J; bases not matched to a gene: 3. This clone was seen only a few times. Its antigen remains unknown. Sequencing was performed with immunoSEQ multiplex PCR; in TCRdb, only in-frame clones are kept and a portion is missing. This sample has about 45,000 clones, with almost 85% found just once. Time point noted: peripheral blood 6 weeks after treatment start. The source is a man between 60 and 75 years old with urothelial cancer. Sequencing used PBMCs, obtained around atezolizumab (anti-PD-L1) treatment. The V gene is TRBV7-2, the J gene TRBJ2-3; TRBD2 aligns across 10 bases. Written as DNA, the CDR3 is TGTGCCAGCAGCGATACTAGCGGGGGCACAGATACGCAGTATTTT. It yields the protein CASSDTSGGTDTQYF.